A selection of T cell receptor beta chains follows, all from one sample in a study of identical twins. TCRdb re-derived calls from the 5' RACE reads in MiXCR, one entry per CDR3 protein. The sample consists of a few hundred thousand distinct CDR3 sequences, approximately 7.1% of them appearing once. These data also formed part of another study, on T cells expressing NK-cell markers.

The specimen sequenced was CD8+ T cells sorted from blood. The receptor set was obtained from a woman aged 18-29 years in good health. Both conserved end residues are part of each CDR3. The order of the fields is clone size, D gene, V gene, CDR3 length, J gene, CDR3 protein, CDR3 DNA. A D gene is named only where the DNA matches it firmly. Not every row has a clone size; where given, it reads once, few, many or a size class.

clone size: many; D gene: NA; V gene: TRBV21-1; CDR3 length: 15; J gene: TRBJ2-7; CDR3 protein: CASSIFIVLTYEQYF; CDR3 DNA: TGTGCCAGCAGCATATTTATCGTTCTTACCTACGAGCAGTACTTC
clone size: NA; D gene: NA; V gene: TRBV12-3/TRBV12-4; CDR3 length: 12; J gene: TRBJ1-1; CDR3 protein: CASSPGRVGAFF; CDR3 DNA: TGTGCCAGCAGCCCAGGTCGAGTCGGAGCTTTCTTT
clone size: NA; D gene: NA; V gene: TRBV20-1; CDR3 length: 11; J gene: TRBJ2-1; CDR3 protein: CSAPLHNEQFF; CDR3 DNA: TGCAGTGCCCCCTTACACAATGAGCAGTTCTTC
clone size: NA; D gene: TRBD2; V gene: TRBV11-2; CDR3 length: 15; J gene: TRBJ2-1; CDR3 protein: CASSHAGVVLNEQFF; CDR3 DNA: TGTGCCAGCAGCCATGCGGGGGTAGTGCTCAATGAGCAGTTCTTC
clone size: few; D gene: NA; V gene: TRBV5-1; CDR3 length: 13; J gene: TRBJ2-3; CDR3 protein: CASSLDPTDTQYF; CDR3 DNA: TGCGCCAGCAGCTTGGACCCCACAGATACGCAGTATTTT
clone size: many; D gene: NA; V gene: TRBV4-2; CDR3 length: 15; J gene: TRBJ2-2; CDR3 protein: CASSQDNVVTGELFF; CDR3 DNA: TGTGCCAGCAGCCAAGATAACGTGGTCACCGGGGAGCTGTTTTTT
clone size: many; D gene: TRBD2; V gene: TRBV20-1; CDR3 length: 14; J gene: TRBJ2-7; CDR3 protein: CSAYRLAERYEQYF; CDR3 DNA: TGCAGTGCTTACCGACTAGCGGAGAGGTACGAGCAGTACTTC
clone size: NA; D gene: NA; V gene: TRBV7-9; CDR3 length: 9; J gene: TRBJ2-7; CDR3 protein: CASSPPFLF; CDR3 DNA: TGTGCCAGCAGCCCCCCTTTTCTGTTC
clone size: NA; D gene: NA; V gene: TRBV9; CDR3 length: 12; J gene: TRBJ1-2; CDR3 protein: CASSAGDRGSTF; CDR3 DNA: TGTGCCAGCAGCGCCGGGGACCGGGGCTCCACCTTC
clone size: NA; D gene: NA; V gene: TRBV7-9; CDR3 length: 14; J gene: TRBJ2-2; CDR3 protein: CARSPGLNTGELFF; CDR3 DNA: TGTGCCAGGAGCCCCGGGCTGAACACCGGGGAGCTGTTTTTT
clone size: NA; D gene: TRBD2; V gene: TRBV12-3/TRBV12-4; CDR3 length: 18; J gene: TRBJ2-2; CDR3 protein: CAFSLEVAGGPSTGELFF; CDR3 DNA: TGTGCCTTCAGTTTAGAGGTAGCGGGAGGGCCGAGCACCGGGGAGCTGTTTTTT
clone size: few; D gene: TRBD2; V gene: TRBV12-3/TRBV12-4; CDR3 length: 14; J gene: TRBJ2-7; CDR3 protein: CASSSNLAGYEQYF; CDR3 DNA: TGTGCCAGCAGTTCCAACCTAGCGGGTTACGAGCAGTACTTC
clone size: NA; D gene: NA; V gene: TRBV30; CDR3 length: 12; J gene: TRBJ2-5; CDR3 protein: CAWATLPETQYF; CDR3 DNA: TGTGCCTGGGCGACACTCCCCGAGACCCAGTACTTC
clone size: many; D gene: NA; V gene: TRBV12-3/TRBV12-4; CDR3 length: 12; J gene: TRBJ2-1; CDR3 protein: CASSDRPDEQFF; CDR3 DNA: TGTGCCAGCAGTGACAGGCCCGATGAGCAGTTCTTC
clone size: NA; D gene: NA; V gene: TRBV5-6; CDR3 length: 15; J gene: TRBJ2-2; CDR3 protein: CASSFGTSNTGELFF; CDR3 DNA: TGTGCCAGCAGCTTCGGCACGTCGAACACCGGGGAGCTGTTTTTT
clone size: few; D gene: TRBD1; V gene: TRBV11-2; CDR3 length: 15; J gene: TRBJ2-1; CDR3 protein: CASSWGQGGYNEQFF; CDR3 DNA: TGTGCCAGCAGCTGGGGACAGGGAGGTTACAATGAGCAGTTCTTC
clone size: many; D gene: NA; V gene: TRBV12-3/TRBV12-4; CDR3 length: 15; J gene: TRBJ1-1; CDR3 protein: CASKPYLTGDTEAFF; CDR3 DNA: TGTGCCAGCAAACCTTACCTGACGGGAGACACTGAAGCTTTCTTT
clone size: many; D gene: NA; V gene: TRBV7-9; CDR3 length: 15; J gene: TRBJ2-1; CDR3 protein: CASSLARVIDNEQFF; CDR3 DNA: TGTGCCAGCAGCTTAGCCAGGGTAATTGACAATGAGCAGTTCTTC
clone size: many; D gene: NA; V gene: TRBV27; CDR3 length: 20; J gene: TRBJ2-2; CDR3 protein: CASSSAGNPRTLGSTGELFF; CDR3 DNA: TGTGCCAGCAGCTCGGCGGGAAACCCGAGAACCCTAGGGAGCACCGGGGAGCTGTTTTTT
clone size: few; D gene: NA; V gene: TRBV29-1; CDR3 length: 13; J gene: TRBJ2-5; CDR3 protein: CSVEKRASETQYF; CDR3 DNA: TGCAGCGTTGAAAAACGAGCATCGGAGACCCAGTACTTC
clone size: few; D gene: TRBD2; V gene: TRBV9; CDR3 length: 14; J gene: TRBJ2-7; CDR3 protein: CASSPGGREYEQYF; CDR3 DNA: TGTGCCAGCAGCCCCGGCGGGAGGGAATACGAGCAGTACTTC
clone size: many; D gene: TRBD1; V gene: TRBV12-3/TRBV12-4; CDR3 length: 11; J gene: TRBJ2-4; CDR3 protein: CASRDRGIQYF; CDR3 DNA: TGTGCCAGCAGGGACAGGGGTATTCAGTACTTC
clone size: many; D gene: NA; V gene: TRBV12-3/TRBV12-4; CDR3 length: 13; J gene: TRBJ2-7; CDR3 protein: CASSVGLTYEQYF; CDR3 DNA: TGTGCCAGCAGTGTAGGGCTGACTTACGAGCAGTACTTC
clone size: NA; D gene: TRBD1; V gene: TRBV14; CDR3 length: 13; J gene: TRBJ2-5; CDR3 protein: CASSPTGGETQYF; CDR3 DNA: TGTGCCAGCAGCCCGACAGGGGGAGAGACCCAGTACTTC
clone size: many; D gene: TRBD2; V gene: TRBV20-1; CDR3 length: 15; J gene: TRBJ2-7; CDR3 protein: CSAPSAGVPYYEQYF; CDR3 DNA: TGCAGTGCCCCCTCGGCGGGAGTGCCCTACTACGAGCAGTACTTC
clone size: NA; D gene: NA; V gene: TRBV12-5; CDR3 length: 15; J gene: TRBJ1-2; CDR3 protein: CASGAAPGTTHGYTF; CDR3 DNA: TGTGCTAGTGGCGCCGCGCCCGGGACCACCCACGGCTACACCTTC
clone size: few; D gene: TRBD1; V gene: TRBV20-1; CDR3 length: 14; J gene: TRBJ2-7; CDR3 protein: CSARIAGGAYEQYF; CDR3 DNA: TGCAGTGCTAGAATTGCAGGGGGCGCCTACGAGCAGTACTTC
clone size: few; D gene: NA; V gene: TRBV27; CDR3 length: 13; J gene: TRBJ2-7; CDR3 protein: CASSFSAEGEQYF; CDR3 DNA: TGTGCCAGCAGTTTCTCGGCCGAGGGCGAGCAGTACTTC
clone size: many; D gene: TRBD1; V gene: TRBV7-9; CDR3 length: 15; J gene: TRBJ1-3; CDR3 protein: CASSPGTGGGNTIYF; CDR3 DNA: TGTGCCAGCAGCCCCGGGACAGGGGGTGGAAACACCATATATTTT
clone size: many; D gene: NA; V gene: TRBV2; CDR3 length: 11; J gene: TRBJ2-5; CDR3 protein: CATVLGETQYF; CDR3 DNA: TGTGCCACCGTTTTGGGAGAGACCCAGTACTTC